The rows below give T cell receptor beta chains drawn from one sample of a study of Ad26.COV2.S vaccination and SARS-CoV-2 variants. Clones were read by immunoSEQ multiplex PCR, and TCRdb kept only the in-frame ones, dropping some. This sample has about 680,000 clones, with 89% found just once. The sample consisted of peripheral blood, taken in a trial of Ad26.COV2.S vaccine versus placebo. These receptors were collected from a person between 18 and 60 years old who received the Ad26.COV2.S COVID-19 vaccine or a placebo. The CDR3 runs from the conserved cysteine through the conserved F or W. D genes are given only for firm matches. Only part of the rows carry a size: once, few, many, or a class if the clone is expanded.

CDR3 protein	CDR3 DNA	D gene	J gene	clone size	V gene
CASSLGVQTYEQYF	TGTGCCAGCAGCTTAGGCGTACAGACCTACGAGCAGTACTTC	NA	TRBJ2-7	NA	TRBV13
CASNNQGTDTQYF	TGTGCCAGCAATAATCAGGGGACAGATACGCAGTATTTT	NA	TRBJ2-3	NA	TRBV2
CATSDSGGTYNEQFF	TGTGCCACCAGTGATAGCGGGGGGACCTACAATGAGCAGTTCTTC	TRBD2	TRBJ2-1	NA	TRBV24-1
CASSRGSAQETQYF	TGTGCCAGCAGCCGGGGCTCGGCCCAAGAGACCCAGTACTTC	NA	TRBJ2-5	NA	TRBV5-4
CASSQFVPEPYNEQFF	TGCGCCAGCAGCCAATTCGTACCGGAGCCCTACAATGAGCAGTTCTTC	NA	TRBJ2-1	NA	TRBV4-3
CATSIDRGPYEQYF	TGTGCCACCAGCATTGACAGGGGGCCCTACGAGCAGTACTTC	TRBD1	TRBJ2-7	NA	TRBV15
CASSFTRSLNQPQHF	TGTGCCAGCAGCTTCACTAGGAGCTTGAATCAGCCCCAGCATTTT	NA	TRBJ1-5	once	TRBV6-5
CASSPRGQGWGYTF	TGTGCCAGCAGTCCCCGCGGACAGGGATGGGGCTACACCTTC	TRBD1	TRBJ1-2	NA	TRBV6-5
CASKGLAGDSSYNEQFF	TGTGCCAGTAAAGGCCTAGCGGGAGACAGCTCCTACAATGAGCAGTTCTTC	TRBD2	TRBJ2-1	NA	TRBV7-6
CATSDSRDRGRGNTIYF	TGTGCCACCAGTGATTCCCGGGACAGGGGTCGCGGAAACACCATATATTTT	TRBD1	TRBJ1-3	once	TRBV24-1
CASSPSDGYGYTF	TGTGCCAGCAGTCCAAGCGACGGCTATGGCTACACCTTC	NA	TRBJ1-2	NA	TRBV27
CASSLGTSKGGLGETQYF	TGTGCCAGCAGCTTAGGAACTAGCAAGGGGGGCCTCGGAGAGACCCAGTACTTC	NA	TRBJ2-5	NA	TRBV7-2
CASSLKSGTGVAKNIQYF	TGTGCCAGTAGCCTCAAATCCGGGACAGGGGTAGCCAAAAACATTCAGTACTTC	TRBD1	TRBJ2-4	NA	TRBV19
CASSPQSGSNYGYTF	TGTGCCAGCAGCCCTCAATCAGGATCCAACTATGGCTACACCTTC	NA	TRBJ1-2	NA	TRBV7-2
CASSGTGTSVSYEQYF	TGTGCCAGCAGCGGAACCGGGACTAGCGTCTCCTACGAGCAGTACTTC	TRBD2	TRBJ2-7	NA	TRBV5-8
CASSLDQTYEQYF	TGTGCCAGCAGCTTAGATCAAACCTACGAGCAGTACTTC	NA	TRBJ2-7	NA	TRBV11-1
CASSLNPGRINSPLHF	TGTGCCAGCAGCTTAAATCCGGGGAGGATTAATTCACCCCTCCACTTT	NA	TRBJ1-6	NA	TRBV7-2
CAWTSGWGPSSYEQYF	TGTGCCTGGACCTCTGGCTGGGGACCGAGCTCCTACGAGCAGTACTTC	NA	TRBJ2-7	once	TRBV30
CASNGQLNEKLFF	TGTGCCAGCAACGGACAGTTGAATGAAAAACTGTTTTTT	NA	TRBJ1-4	NA	TRBV2
CASSPGTSGYTF	TGTGCCAGCAGTCCGGGGACCTCCGGCTACACCTTC	NA	TRBJ1-2	NA	TRBV27
CASSPPVGQGYGYTF	TGTGCCAGCTCACCACCGGTCGGACAGGGCTATGGCTACACCTTC	TRBD1	TRBJ1-2	NA	TRBV18
CASREGPDTQYF	TGCGCCAGCAGGGAGGGCCCAGATACGCAGTATTTT	NA	TRBJ2-3	few	TRBV5-1
CASSPRTSRNEQYF	TGTGCCAGCAGCCCGCGGACTAGCCGGAACGAGCAGTACTTC	TRBD2	TRBJ2-7	NA	TRBV14
CASSQEGGRGPTDTQYF	TGTGCCAGCAGCCAAGAAGGGGGGAGGGGACCCACAGATACGCAGTATTTT	NA	TRBJ2-3	NA	TRBV3-1/TRBV3-2
CSVRLGIVYNEQFF	TGCAGCGTCCGCCTGGGGATCGTGTACAATGAGCAGTTCTTC	NA	TRBJ2-1	NA	TRBV29-1
CASSLRRQFTDTQYF	TGTGCCAGCAGCTTAAGGCGGCAGTTTACAGATACGCAGTATTTT	NA	TRBJ2-3	NA	TRBV7-2
CASSLRETQYF	TGTGCCAGCAGTTTACGAGAGACCCAGTACTTC	NA	TRBJ2-5	NA	TRBV12-3/TRBV12-4
CASSMGRGSSYEQYF	TGTGCCAGTAGTATGGGGAGGGGGAGCTCCTACGAGCAGTACTTC	NA	TRBJ2-7	NA	TRBV19
CASSHLNRDTGELFF	TGTGCCAGCAGCCACCTAAACCGTGACACCGGGGAGCTGTTTTTT	NA	TRBJ2-2	NA	TRBV14
CATSRDRAEANYGYTF	TGTGCCACCAGCAGAGATAGGGCGGAAGCTAACTATGGCTACACCTTC	NA	TRBJ1-2	once	TRBV15
CASRFMYTGELFF	TGTGCCAGCAGGTTCATGTACACCGGGGAGCTGTTTTTT	NA	TRBJ2-2	NA	TRBV12-3/TRBV12-4
CASSTVPLYSSYEQYF	TGTGCCAGCAGCACAGTCCCCCTGTACAGCTCCTACGAGCAGTACTTC	NA	TRBJ2-7	NA	TRBV7-8
CASSLYGVQFTQYF	TGTGCCAGCAGCTTATATGGAGTACAGTTCACGCAGTATTTT	NA	TRBJ2-3	NA	TRBV7-2
CASSQEGAEGTDTQYF	TGCGCCAGCAGCCAAGAGGGGGCGGAGGGCACAGATACGCAGTATTTT	NA	TRBJ2-3	NA	TRBV4-3
CASSSGQPNTEAFF	TGTGCCAGCAGCTCAGGACAGCCGAACACTGAAGCTTTCTTT	NA	TRBJ1-1	NA	TRBV7-2
CASSVVGWNQNEQFF	TGTGCCAGCAGCGTAGTGGGTTGGAACCAGAATGAGCAGTTCTTC	NA	TRBJ2-1	NA	TRBV9
CASSFTDQETQYF	TGTGCCAGCAGCTTTACGGACCAAGAGACCCAGTACTTC	NA	TRBJ2-5	few	TRBV11-2
CASSPSTDGQETQYF	TGCGCCAGCAGCCCAAGCACGGACGGCCAAGAGACCCAGTACTTC	NA	TRBJ2-5	NA	TRBV5-1
CAWSLFRGTEAFF	TGTGCCTGGAGCCTCTTTCGGGGCACTGAAGCTTTCTTT	NA	TRBJ1-1	NA	TRBV30
CASKGGGEKLFF	TGTGCCAGTAAGGGGGGAGGCGAAAAACTGTTTTTT	NA	TRBJ1-4	once	TRBV19
CASSKGDRSSYEQYF	TGTGCCAGCAGCAAAGGGGACAGAAGCTCCTACGAGCAGTACTTC	TRBD1	TRBJ2-7	NA	TRBV3-1/TRBV3-2
CASSLEVSNQPQHF	TGTGCCAGCAGCTTAGAGGTTAGCAATCAGCCCCAGCATTTT	NA	TRBJ1-5	NA	TRBV7-9
CASSQAIGGQQPQHF	TGTGCCAGCAGCCAAGCGATAGGGGGCCAGCAGCCCCAGCATTTT	TRBD1	TRBJ1-5	NA	TRBV3-1/TRBV3-2
CASSLAGGHTYEQYF	TGTGCCAGCAGCTTAGCCGGCGGACATACCTACGAGCAGTACTTC	NA	TRBJ2-7	NA	TRBV7-3
CASSLGYSGGGETQYF	TGTGCCAGCAGCTTAGGGTACAGCGGGGGGGGCGAGACCCAGTACTTC	TRBD2	TRBJ2-5	NA	TRBV5-6
CASSRPGGASQETQYF	TGTGCCAGCAGCCGCCCAGGGGGCGCTTCCCAAGAGACCCAGTACTTC	TRBD1	TRBJ2-5	once	TRBV5-4
CASSTADRAETQYF	TGTGCCAGCAGTACAGCGGACAGGGCAGAGACCCAGTACTTC	TRBD1	TRBJ2-5	NA	TRBV6-5
CASSAGTLNEKLFF	TGTGCCAGCAGCGCCGGGACACTTAATGAAAAACTGTTTTTT	NA	TRBJ1-4	NA	TRBV7-9
CASSQEWVQPSSYNSPLHF	TGCGCCAGCAGCCAAGAATGGGTACAGCCAAGCTCCTATAATTCACCCCTCCACTTT	NA	TRBJ1-6	NA	TRBV4-3
CASSYLGQVPEAFF	TGTGCCAGCAGTTACCTTGGACAGGTACCTGAAGCTTTCTTT	TRBD1	TRBJ1-1	few	TRBV6-2/TRBV6-3
CASSITGSRSYGYTF	TGTGCCAGCAGCATTACCGGGTCCAGGTCCTATGGCTACACCTTC	NA	TRBJ1-2	NA	TRBV9
CASSPRTGADEQYF	TGTGCCAGCAGCCCACGGACAGGGGCCGACGAGCAGTACTTC	TRBD1	TRBJ2-7	NA	TRBV13
CASMGGKGYGYTF	TGTGCCAGCATGGGGGGAAAGGGCTATGGCTACACCTTC	NA	TRBJ1-2	NA	TRBV5-6
CASSLLPGGQYEQYF	TGCGCCAGCTCGTTACTTCCGGGAGGGCAATACGAGCAGTACTTC	TRBD2	TRBJ2-7	NA	TRBV5-1
CASSLRQVYEQYF	TGTGCCAGCAGCTTACGTCAGGTCTACGAGCAGTACTTC	NA	TRBJ2-7	NA	TRBV7-2
CARLGGTGRSYEQYF	TGTGCCAGATTAGGGGGGACAGGGCGTTCCTACGAGCAGTACTTC	NA	TRBJ2-7	NA	TRBV21-1
CASSHSRGPNEKLFF	TGTGCCAGCAGCCATTCCAGGGGGCCGAATGAAAAACTGTTTTTT	TRBD1	TRBJ1-4	NA	TRBV4-2
CASRRTSGGTTDTQYF	TGTGCCAGCAGGCGGACTAGCGGGGGGACCACAGATACGCAGTATTTT	TRBD2	TRBJ2-3	NA	TRBV6-4
CASSPGQEGNSPLHF	TGCGCCAGCAGCCCCGGACAGGAAGGGAATTCACCCCTCCACTTT	TRBD1	TRBJ1-6	NA	TRBV10-2
CASSGQGAIAKNIQYF	TGTGCCAGCTCAGGACAGGGGGCTATAGCCAAAAACATTCAGTACTTC	TRBD1	TRBJ2-4	once	TRBV18